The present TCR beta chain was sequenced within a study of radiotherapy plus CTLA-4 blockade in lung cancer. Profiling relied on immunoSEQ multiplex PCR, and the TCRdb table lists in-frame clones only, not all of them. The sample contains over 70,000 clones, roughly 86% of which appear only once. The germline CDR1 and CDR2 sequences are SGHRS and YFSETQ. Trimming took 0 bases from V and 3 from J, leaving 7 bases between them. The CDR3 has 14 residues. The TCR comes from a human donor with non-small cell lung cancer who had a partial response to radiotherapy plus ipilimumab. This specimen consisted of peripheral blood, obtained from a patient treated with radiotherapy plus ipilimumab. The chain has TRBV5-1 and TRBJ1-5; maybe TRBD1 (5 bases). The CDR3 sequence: CASSLGGANQPQHF. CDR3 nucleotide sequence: TGCGCCAGCAGCTTGGGGGGCGCCAATCAGCCCCAGCATTTT.